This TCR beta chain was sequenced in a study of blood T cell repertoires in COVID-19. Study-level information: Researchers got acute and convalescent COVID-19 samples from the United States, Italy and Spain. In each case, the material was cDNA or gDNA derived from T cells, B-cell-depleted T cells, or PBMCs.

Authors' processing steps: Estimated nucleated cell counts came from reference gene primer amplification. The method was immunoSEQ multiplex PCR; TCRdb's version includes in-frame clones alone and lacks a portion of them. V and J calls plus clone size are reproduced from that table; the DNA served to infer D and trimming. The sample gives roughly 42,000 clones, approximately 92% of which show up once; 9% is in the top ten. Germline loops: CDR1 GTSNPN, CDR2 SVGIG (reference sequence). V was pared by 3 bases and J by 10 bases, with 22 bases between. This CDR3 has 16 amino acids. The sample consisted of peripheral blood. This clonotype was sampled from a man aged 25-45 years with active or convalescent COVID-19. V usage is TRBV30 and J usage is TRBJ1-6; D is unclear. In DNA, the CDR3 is TGTGCCTGGAGAAGCTTGGGTCAGCGGAGTCGGTCACCCCTCCACTTT. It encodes CAWRSLGQRSRSPLHF.